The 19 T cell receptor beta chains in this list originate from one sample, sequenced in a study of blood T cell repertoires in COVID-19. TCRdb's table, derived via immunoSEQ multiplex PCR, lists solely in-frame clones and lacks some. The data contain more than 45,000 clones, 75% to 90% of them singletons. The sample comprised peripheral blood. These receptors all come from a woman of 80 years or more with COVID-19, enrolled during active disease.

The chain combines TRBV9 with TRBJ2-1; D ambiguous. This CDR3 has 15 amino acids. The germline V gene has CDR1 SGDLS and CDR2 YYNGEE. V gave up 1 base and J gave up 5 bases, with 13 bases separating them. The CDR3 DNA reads TGTGCCAGCAGCGTACGCCCCCGAGTTAACAATGAGCAGTTCTTC. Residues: CASSVRPRVNNEQFF.

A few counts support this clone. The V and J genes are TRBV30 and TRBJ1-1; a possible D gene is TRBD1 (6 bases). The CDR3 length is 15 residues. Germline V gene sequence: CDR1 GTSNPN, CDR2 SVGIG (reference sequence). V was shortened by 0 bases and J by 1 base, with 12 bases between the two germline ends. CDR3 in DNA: TGTGCCTGGAGTGTAAGGCAGGGGCGGAACACTGAAGCTTTCTTT. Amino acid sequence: CAWSVRQGRNTEAFF.

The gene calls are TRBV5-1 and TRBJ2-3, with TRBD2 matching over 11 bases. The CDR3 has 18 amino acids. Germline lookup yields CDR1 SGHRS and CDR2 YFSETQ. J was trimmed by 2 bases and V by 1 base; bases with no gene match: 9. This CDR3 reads CASSLLGASGGLTDTQYF. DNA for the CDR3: TGCGCCAGCAGCTTGTTAGGGGCTAGCGGGGGGCTCACAGATACGCAGTATTTT.

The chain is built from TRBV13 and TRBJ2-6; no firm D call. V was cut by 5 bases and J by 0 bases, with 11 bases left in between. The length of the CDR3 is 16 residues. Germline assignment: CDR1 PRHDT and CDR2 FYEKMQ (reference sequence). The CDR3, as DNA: TGTGCCAGCAGCCTCTCCGGTCTCTCTGGGGCCAACGTCCTGACTTTC. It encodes CASSLSGLSGANVLTF. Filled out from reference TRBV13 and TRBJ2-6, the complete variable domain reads AAGVIQSPRHLIKEKRETATLKCYPIPRHDTVYWYQQGPGQDPQFLISFYEKMQSDKGSIPDRFSAQQFSDYHSELNMSSLELGDSALYFCASSLSGLSGANVLTFGAGSRLTVL.

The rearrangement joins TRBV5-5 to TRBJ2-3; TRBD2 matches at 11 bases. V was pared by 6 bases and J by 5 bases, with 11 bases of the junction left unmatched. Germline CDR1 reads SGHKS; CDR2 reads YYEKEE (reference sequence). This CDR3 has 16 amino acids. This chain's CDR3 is CASKIIAGGQGDTQYF. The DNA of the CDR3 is TGTGCCAGCAAGATCATAGCGGGGGGGCAAGGAGATACGCAGTATTTT.

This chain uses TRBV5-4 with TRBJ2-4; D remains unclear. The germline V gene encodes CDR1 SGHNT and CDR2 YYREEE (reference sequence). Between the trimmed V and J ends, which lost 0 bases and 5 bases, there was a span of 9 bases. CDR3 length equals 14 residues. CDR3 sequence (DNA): TGTGCCAGCAGCTTGGCTGGCAGCGAAAACATTCAGTACTTC. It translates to CASSLAGSENIQYF.

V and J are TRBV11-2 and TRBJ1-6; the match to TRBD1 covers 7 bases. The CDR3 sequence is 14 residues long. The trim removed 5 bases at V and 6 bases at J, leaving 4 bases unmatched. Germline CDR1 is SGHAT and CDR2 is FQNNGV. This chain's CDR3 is CASSLGTANSPLHF. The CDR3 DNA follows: TGTGCCAGCAGCCTTGGGACAGCTAATTCACCCCTCCACTTT.

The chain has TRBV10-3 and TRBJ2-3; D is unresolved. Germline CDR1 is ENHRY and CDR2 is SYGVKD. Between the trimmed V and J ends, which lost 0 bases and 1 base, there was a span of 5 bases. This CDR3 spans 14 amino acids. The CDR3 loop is CAISESQGTDTQYF. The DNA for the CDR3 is TGTGCCATCAGTGAGTCGCAGGGCACAGATACGCAGTATTTT.

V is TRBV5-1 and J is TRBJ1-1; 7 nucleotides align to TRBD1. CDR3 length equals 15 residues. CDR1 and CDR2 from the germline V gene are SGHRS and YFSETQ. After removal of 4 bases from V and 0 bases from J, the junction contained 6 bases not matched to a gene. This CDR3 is CASSQTGQMNTEAFF. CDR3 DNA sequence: TGCGCCAGCAGCCAAACGGGACAGATGAACACTGAAGCTTTCTTT.

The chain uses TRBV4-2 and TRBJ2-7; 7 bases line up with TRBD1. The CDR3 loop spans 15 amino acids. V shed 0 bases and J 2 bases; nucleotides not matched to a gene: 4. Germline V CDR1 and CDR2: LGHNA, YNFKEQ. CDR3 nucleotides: TGTGCCAGCAGCCAAGATGGTACAGGGGCCTACGAGCAGTACTTC. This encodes CASSQDGTGAYEQYF.

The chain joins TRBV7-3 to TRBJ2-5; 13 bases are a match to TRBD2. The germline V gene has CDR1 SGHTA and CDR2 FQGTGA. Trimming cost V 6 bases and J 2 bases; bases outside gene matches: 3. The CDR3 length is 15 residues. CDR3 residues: CASSRGLAGQETQYF. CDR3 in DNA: TGTGCCAGCAGTAGGGGACTAGCGGGGCAAGAGACCCAGTACTTC. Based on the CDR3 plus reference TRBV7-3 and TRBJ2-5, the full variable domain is GAGVSQTPSNKVTEKGKYVELRCDPISGHTALYWYRQSLGQGPEFLIYFQGTGAADDSGLPNDRFFAVRPEGSVSTLKIQRTERGDSAVYLCASSRGLAGQETQYFGPGTRLLVL.

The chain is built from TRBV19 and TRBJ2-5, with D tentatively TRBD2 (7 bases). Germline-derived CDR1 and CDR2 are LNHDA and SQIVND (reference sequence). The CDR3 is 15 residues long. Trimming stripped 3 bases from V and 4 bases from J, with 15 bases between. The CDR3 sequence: CASSIIGGPAETQYF. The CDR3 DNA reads TGTGCCAGTAGTATTATCGGGGGGCCCGCAGAGACCCAGTACTTC.

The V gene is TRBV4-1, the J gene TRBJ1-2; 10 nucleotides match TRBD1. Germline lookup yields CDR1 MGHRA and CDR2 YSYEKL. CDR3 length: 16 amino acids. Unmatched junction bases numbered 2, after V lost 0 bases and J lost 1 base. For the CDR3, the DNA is TGCGCCAGCAGCCAAGATAGGGACAGGGGTAACTATGGCTACACCTTC. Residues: CASSQDRDRGNYGYTF.

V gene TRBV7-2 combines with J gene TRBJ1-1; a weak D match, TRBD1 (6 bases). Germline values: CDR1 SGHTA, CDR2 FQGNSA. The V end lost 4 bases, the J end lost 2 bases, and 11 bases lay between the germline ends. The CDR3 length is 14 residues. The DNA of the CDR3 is TGTGCCAGCAGCTCAGGACAGCAAAACACTGAAGCTTTCTTT. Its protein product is CASSSGQQNTEAFF.

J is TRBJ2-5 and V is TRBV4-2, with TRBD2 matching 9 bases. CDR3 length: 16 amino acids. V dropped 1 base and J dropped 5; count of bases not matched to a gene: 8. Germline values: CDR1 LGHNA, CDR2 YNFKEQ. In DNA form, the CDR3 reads TGTGCCAGCAGCCAAGGGGCGGGGGGGCGTTTCGAGACCCAGTACTTC. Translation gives CASSQGAGGRFETQYF.

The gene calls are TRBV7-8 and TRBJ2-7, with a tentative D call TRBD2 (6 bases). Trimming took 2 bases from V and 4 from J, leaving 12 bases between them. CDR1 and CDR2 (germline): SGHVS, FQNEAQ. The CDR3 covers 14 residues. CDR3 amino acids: CASSLTGGLYEQYF. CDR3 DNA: TGTGCCAGCAGCTTAACCGGGGGACTTTACGAGCAGTACTTC.

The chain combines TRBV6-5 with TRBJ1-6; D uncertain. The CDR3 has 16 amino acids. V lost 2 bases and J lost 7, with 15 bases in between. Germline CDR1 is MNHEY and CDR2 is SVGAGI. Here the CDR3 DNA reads TGTGCCAGCAGTTACGAGGGAAGGCGTGTGAATTCACCCCTCCACTTT. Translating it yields CASSYEGRRVNSPLHF.

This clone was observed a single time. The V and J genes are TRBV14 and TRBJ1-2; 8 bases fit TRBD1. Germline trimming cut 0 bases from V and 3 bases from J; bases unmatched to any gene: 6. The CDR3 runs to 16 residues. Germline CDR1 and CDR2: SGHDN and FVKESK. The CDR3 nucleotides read TGTGCCAGCAGCCAAGAACTTTCCAGGGGGCACTATGGCTACACCTTC. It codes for CASSQELSRGHYGYTF.

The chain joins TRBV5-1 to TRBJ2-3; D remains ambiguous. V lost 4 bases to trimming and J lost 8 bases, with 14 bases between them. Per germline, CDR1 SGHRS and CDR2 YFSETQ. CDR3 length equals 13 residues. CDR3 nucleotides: TGCGCCAGCAGCCCCGACACATCCAGTACGCAGTATTTT. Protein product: CASSPDTSSTQYF.